This TCR beta chain was obtained from a study of response to subunit inactivated influenza vaccine. The CDR3 is made up of 14 amino acids. Germline V gene sequence: CDR1 DFQATT, CDR2 SNEGSKA (reference sequence). The V gene end was trimmed by 3 bases and the J gene end by 4 bases; junction bases not matched to a gene: 5. One entry per CDR3 protein, called by TCRdb with MiXCR from the RT-PCR reads. The sample has under 200,000 distinct CDR3 sequences; approximately 12% are singletons. This clonotype appeared a few times. In addition, the sample was reused for a study of T cells expressing NK-cell markers. That work contributes: Generation of TCR beta cDNA was performed by 5'RACE template switching incorporating UMIs. The study drew TCR beta repertoires from sorted CD3+CD56+NKG2C+, CD3+CD56+NKG2C- and CD3+CD56-NKG2C+ T cells. HCMV seropositivity characterized most of the eight sequenced donors, and seronegativity one. Alpha-beta TCR T cells were the sole sorting target in several experiments, owing to an anti-gamma-delta TCR antibody.

The input for sequencing was CD8+ T cells sorted from PBMCs, taken roughly 13 days after vaccination. The TCR comes from a man aged 45-60 years who received an inactivated influenza vaccine. This sequence joins TRBV20-1 and TRBJ2-5; TRBD2 aligns across 10 bases. The DNA for the CDR3 is TGCAGTGCTAGCACAGCGGGAGGGTTAGAGACCCAGTACTTC. Its protein product is CSASTAGGLETQYF.